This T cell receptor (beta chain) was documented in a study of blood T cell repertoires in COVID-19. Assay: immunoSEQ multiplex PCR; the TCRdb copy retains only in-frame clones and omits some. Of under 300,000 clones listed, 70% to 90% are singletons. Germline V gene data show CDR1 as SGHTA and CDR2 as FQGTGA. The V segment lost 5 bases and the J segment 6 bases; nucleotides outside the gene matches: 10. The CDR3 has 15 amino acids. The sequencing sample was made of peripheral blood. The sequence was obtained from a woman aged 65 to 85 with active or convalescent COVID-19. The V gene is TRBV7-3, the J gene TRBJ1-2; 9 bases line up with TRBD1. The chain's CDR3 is CASSPGQGRVHGYTF. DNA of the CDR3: TGTGCCAGCAGCCCAGGACAGGGGAGGGTTCATGGCTACACCTTC.